This T cell receptor (beta chain) derives from a study of shared clonotypes between healthy human individuals (dated by TCRdb to about 2020). Regarding the study in general: A couple of women and a few men aged 18 to 49 years were included in the cohort. Libraries were prepared and TCR repertoires were sequenced by different laboratories using diverse techniques, in order to increase sequencing depth and limit assay-specific biases. Between about 0.85 and 9.5 billion PBMCs per donor were obtained by leukapheresis. To estimate repertoire size and how much clonotypes are shared between individuals, the study performed deep sequencing of blood TCR repertoires from roughly five healthy adults. For each donor, CD4 naive and CD4 memory were each given three plates, CD8 naive was given two plates, and CD8 memory was given one plate. What the research found in general, with its limitations: Sampling was restricted to blood, and TCR repertoires in tissue are likely to differ from TCR repertoires in blood. Across a few donors, around 5% of naive CD4, roughly 3.4% of naive CD8, under 2.5% of memory CD4, and approximately 0.4% of memory CD8 clonotypes were shared. Higher generation probabilities were observed for clonotypes shared by all four sorted-subset donors than for non-shared clonotypes. Pairwise subsampling led to the expectation that sequencing depth would affect the degree of clonotype sharing among donors. Rarefaction of sorted-subset datasets indicated incomplete sequencing despite the large sequencing depth. Naive subsets generally had larger estimated clonotype richness than memory subsets did. The small number of donors limited the genetic and exposure-history diversity represented.

As regards this clone: What antigen it recognizes has not been identified. Per-base quality was not reported, and no clone a single base away is much larger than it.

Using the deep immunoSEQ assay, TCR CDR3 regions were amplified from genomic DNA by multiplex PCR. Extracted genomic DNA from each cell subset was spread evenly across all wells of several immunoSEQ 96-well plates, with each plate serving as a replicate. For sorted subsets, approximately 190 ng of genomic DNA, equivalent to roughly 33,000 T cell genomes, went into each replicate PCR. Purified libraries were quantified with a Qubit 3.0 fluorometer, sized on a Bioanalyzer 2100, and re-quantified with the KAPA Library Quantification kit. Every immunoSEQ 96-well plate was sequenced on a separate single-read 150-cycle Illumina NextSeq 550 flow cell. On the authors' methods: Because the immunoSEQ output included only junctional sequences and no quality scores, the filtering could not be the same as the filtering used for full-length reads. Sequences were annotated with PyIR, a Python wrapper for IgBLAST v1.9, and V/J genes and CDR3 were assigned using IMGT germline references. Reads were removed for weak V/J assignments (E-value above 1e-6), missing CDR3, stop codons, out-of-frame junctions, or ambiguous translated residues. V3J clonotypes were defined as sequences sharing the same inferred V gene, J gene, and CDR3 amino acid sequence. Percentage overlap between repertoires was calculated by dividing the number of shared unique clonotypes by the size of the smaller repertoire. Three approaches were used to assess repertoire richness: RTK rarefaction, the Chao1 estimator, and Recon v2.1 estimates of unobserved clonotypes. For all TCRbeta clonotypes obtained by the gDNA method from a handful of donors, generation probabilities were computed with OLGA. What TCRdb holds here is the immuneACCESS table cut down to in-frame rearrangements. Part of the clones is not present; checked against another copy, under half of the missing clones reflect an unresolved V gene, and the others are unexplained. V and J calls and clone size are given by that table; D and trimming were obtained from the DNA. The sample data list over a million clones, and approximately 97% of these were observed just once. Clones ranked in the top ten supply roughly 1.2% of the sample.

Healthy HIV-negative adults with no recently reported acute infections or vaccinations were included as donors. Every donor was a Caucasian adult living in Nashville, Tennessee, USA. CD4+ T cells were enriched through magnetic negative selection, after which naive cells were positively selected on CD45RA and the remaining negative fraction served as the memory subset. After blood collection by leukapheresis, PBMCs were isolated using Ficoll-Histopaque density gradient centrifugation and then cryopreserved in the vapor phase of liquid nitrogen. Analytical flow cytometry was used to check the purity and quantity of each magnetically sorted T cell population. Genomic DNA was isolated from each sorted fraction and quantified by UV absorbance on a Nanodrop 2000c. Taken from the germline V gene, the CDR1 and CDR2 loops are SGHTA and FQGNSA. V is clipped by 1 base and J by 2 bases, and the sequence between their germline boundaries is 5 bases long. The cysteine opens and the phenylalanine closes a CDR3 of 13 amino acids. Solely the CDR3 DNA is kept, with 39 bases framed from the first base.

The V gene is TRBV7-2 and the J gene is TRBJ1-2; a confident D gene designation cannot be given. Source material: naive CD4+ T cells sorted from blood. The sample's cell subset or site label, decoded: CD45RA+ positively selected. The receptor comes from a man in his thirties or forties in good health. The nucleotide sequence is TGTGCCAGCAGCTTAGATAAGAACTATGGCTACACCTTC. It is translated as CASSLDKNYGYTF. Reference TRBV7-2 and TRBJ1-2 genes cover what lies past the CDR3, so the full variable domain is GAGVSQSPSNKVTEKGKDVELRCDPISGHTALYWYRQSLGQGLEFLIYFQGNSAPDKSGLPSDRFSAERTGGSVSTLTIQRTQQEDSAVYLCASSLDKNYGYTFGSGTRLTVV.